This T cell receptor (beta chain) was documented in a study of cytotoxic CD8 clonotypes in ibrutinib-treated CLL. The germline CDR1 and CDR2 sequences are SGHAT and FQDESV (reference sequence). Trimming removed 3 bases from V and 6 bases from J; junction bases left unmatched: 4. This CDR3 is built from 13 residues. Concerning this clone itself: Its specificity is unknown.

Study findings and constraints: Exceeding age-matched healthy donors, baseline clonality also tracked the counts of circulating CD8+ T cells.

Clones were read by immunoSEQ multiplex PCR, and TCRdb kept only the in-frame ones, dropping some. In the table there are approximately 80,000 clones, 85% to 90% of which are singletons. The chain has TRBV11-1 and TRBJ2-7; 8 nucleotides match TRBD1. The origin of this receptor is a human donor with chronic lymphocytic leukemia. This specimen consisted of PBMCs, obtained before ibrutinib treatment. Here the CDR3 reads CASSFVGQGEQYF. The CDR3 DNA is TGTGCCAGCAGCTTCGTAGGACAGGGCGAGCAGTACTTC.